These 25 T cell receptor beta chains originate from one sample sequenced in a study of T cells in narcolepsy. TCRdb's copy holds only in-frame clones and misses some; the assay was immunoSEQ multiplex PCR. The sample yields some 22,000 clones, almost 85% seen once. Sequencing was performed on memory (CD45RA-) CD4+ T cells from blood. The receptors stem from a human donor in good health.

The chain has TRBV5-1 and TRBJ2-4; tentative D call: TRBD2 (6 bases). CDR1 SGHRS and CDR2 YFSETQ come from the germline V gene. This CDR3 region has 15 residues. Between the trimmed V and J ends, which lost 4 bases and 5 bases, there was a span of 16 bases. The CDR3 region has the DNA TGCGCCAGCAGCATCGATGGGGGGTCCGAAAACATTCAGTACTTC. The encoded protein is CASSIDGGSENIQYF.

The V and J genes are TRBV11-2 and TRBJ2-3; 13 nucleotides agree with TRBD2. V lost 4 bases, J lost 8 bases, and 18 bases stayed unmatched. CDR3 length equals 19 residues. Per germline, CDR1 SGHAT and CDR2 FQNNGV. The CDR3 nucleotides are TGTGCCAGCAGCTGGACTACTAGCGGGAGGGGAACCGGGCCGGGTACGCAGTATTTT. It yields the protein CASSWTTSGRGTGPGTQYF.

The CDR3, as DNA: TGTGCCAGCAGTTACTACGGTGAGCAGTTCTTC. Its protein product is CASSYYGEQFF. V and J are TRBV6-5 and TRBJ2-1; D remains unclear. The V and J ends lost 1 base and 9 bases respectively, with 4 bases between them. CDR1 and CDR2 (germline): MNHEY, SVGAGI. This CDR3 region has 11 residues.

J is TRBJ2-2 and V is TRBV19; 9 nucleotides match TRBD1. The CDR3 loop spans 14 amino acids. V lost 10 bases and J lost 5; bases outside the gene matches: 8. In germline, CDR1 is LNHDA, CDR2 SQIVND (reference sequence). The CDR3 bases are TGTGCCACAGAGGGACAGGGAAGAACCGGGGAGCTGTTTTTT. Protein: CATEGQGRTGELFF.

The DNA for the CDR3 is TGTGCCAGCAGCGTCGGGCAGCTTACTGAAGCTTTCTTT. This sequence encodes CASSVGQLTEAFF. V usage is TRBV2 and J usage is TRBJ1-1; D unresolved. Germline loops: CDR1 SNHLY, CDR2 FYNNEI. The CDR3 has 13 residues. V lost 6 bases and J lost 5, with 13 bases in between.

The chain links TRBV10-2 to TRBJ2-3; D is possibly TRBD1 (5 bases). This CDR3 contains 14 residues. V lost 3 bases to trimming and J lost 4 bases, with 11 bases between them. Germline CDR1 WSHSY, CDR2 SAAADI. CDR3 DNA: TGCGCCAGCAGTGAACAGGAGCACGCAGATACGCAGTATTTT. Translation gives CASSEQEHADTQYF.

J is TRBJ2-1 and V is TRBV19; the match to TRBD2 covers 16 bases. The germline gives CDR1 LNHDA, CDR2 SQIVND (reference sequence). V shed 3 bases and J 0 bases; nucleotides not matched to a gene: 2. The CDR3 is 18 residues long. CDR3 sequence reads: CASSMGLAGGFSYNEQFF. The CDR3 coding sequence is TGTGCCAGTAGTATGGGACTAGCGGGAGGGTTCTCCTACAATGAGCAGTTCTTC.

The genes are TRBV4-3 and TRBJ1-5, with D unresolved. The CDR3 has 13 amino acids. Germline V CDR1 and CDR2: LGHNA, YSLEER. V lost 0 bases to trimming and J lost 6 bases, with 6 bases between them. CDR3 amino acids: CASSQEEGQPQHF. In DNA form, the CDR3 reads TGCGCCAGCAGCCAAGAAGAAGGTCAGCCCCAGCATTTT.

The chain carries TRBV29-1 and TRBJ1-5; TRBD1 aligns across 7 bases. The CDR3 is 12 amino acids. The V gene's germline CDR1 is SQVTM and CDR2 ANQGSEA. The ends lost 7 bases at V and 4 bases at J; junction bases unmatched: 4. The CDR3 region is CSAGTENQPQHF. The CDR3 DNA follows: TGCAGCGCTGGGACAGAGAATCAGCCCCAGCATTTT.

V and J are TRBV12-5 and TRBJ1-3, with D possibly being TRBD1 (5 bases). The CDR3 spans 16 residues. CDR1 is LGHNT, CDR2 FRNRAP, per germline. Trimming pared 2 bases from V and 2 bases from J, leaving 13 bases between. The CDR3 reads CASGLISTGPGNTIYF. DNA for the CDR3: TGTGCTAGTGGTTTGATCTCTACAGGTCCTGGAAACACCATATATTTT. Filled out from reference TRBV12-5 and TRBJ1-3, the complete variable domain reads DARVTQTPRHKVTEMGQEVTMRCQPILGHNTVFWYRQTMMQGLELLAYFRNRAPLDDSGMPKDRFSAEMPDATLATLKIQPSEPRDSAVYFCASGLISTGPGNTIYFGEGSWLTVV.

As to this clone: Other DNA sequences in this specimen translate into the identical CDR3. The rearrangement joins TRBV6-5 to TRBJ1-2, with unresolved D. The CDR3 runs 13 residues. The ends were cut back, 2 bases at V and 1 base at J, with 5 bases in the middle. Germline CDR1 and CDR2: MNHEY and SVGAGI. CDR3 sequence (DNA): TGTGCCAGCAGTTACAGGGATAACTATGGCTACACCTTC. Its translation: CASSYRDNYGYTF.

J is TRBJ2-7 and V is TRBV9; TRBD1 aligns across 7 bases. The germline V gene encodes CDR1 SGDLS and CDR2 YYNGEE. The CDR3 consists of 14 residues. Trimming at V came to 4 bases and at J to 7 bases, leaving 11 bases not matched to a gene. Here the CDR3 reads CASSPMDRRREQYF. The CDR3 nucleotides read TGTGCCAGCAGCCCGATGGACAGGAGAAGGGAGCAGTACTTC.

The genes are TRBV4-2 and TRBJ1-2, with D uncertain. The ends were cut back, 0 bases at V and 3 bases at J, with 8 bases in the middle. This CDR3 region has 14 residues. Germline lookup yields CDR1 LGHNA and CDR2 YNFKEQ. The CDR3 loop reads CASSQDWVDYGYTF. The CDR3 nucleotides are TGTGCCAGCAGCCAAGACTGGGTTGACTATGGCTACACCTTC.

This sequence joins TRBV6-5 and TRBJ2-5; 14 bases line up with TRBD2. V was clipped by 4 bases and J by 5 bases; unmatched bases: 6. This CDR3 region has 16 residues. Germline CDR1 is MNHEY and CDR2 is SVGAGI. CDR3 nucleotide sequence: TGTGCCAGCAGTTCCGGGACTAGCGGGGGAGGGGAGACCCAGTACTTC. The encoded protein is CASSSGTSGGGETQYF.

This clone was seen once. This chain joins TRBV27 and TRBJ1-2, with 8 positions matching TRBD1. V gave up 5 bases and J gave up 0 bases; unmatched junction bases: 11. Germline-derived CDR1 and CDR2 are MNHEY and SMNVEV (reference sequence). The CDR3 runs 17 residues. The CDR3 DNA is TGTGCCAGCAGTCCAAGACAGGGGTGGGTGGCTAACTATGGCTACACCTTC. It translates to CASSPRQGWVANYGYTF.

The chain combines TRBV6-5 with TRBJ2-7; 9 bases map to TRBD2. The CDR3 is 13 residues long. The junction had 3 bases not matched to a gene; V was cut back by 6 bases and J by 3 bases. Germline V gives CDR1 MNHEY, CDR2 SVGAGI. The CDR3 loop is CASRRGGDYEQYF. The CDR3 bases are TGTGCCAGCAGGCGCGGGGGGGACTACGAGCAGTACTTC.

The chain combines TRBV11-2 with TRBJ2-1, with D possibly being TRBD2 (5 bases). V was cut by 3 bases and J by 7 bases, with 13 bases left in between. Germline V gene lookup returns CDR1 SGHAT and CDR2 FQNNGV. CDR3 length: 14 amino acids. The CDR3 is CASSLAVLVNEQFF. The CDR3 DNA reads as TGTGCCAGCAGCTTGGCTGTACTAGTGAATGAGCAGTTCTTC.

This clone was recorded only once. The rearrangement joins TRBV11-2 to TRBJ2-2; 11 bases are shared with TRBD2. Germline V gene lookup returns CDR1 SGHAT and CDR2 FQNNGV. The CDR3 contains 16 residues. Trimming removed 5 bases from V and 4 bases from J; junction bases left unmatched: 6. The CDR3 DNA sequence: TGTGCCAGCAGCCCAGGACTAGCGGGTTTCACCGGGGAGCTGTTTTTT. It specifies CASSPGLAGFTGELFF.

CDR3 coding DNA: TGTGCCAGCAGCTTAGCGGGAGGGCCGATTGAGACCCAGTACTTC. It yields the protein CASSLAGGPIETQYF. The chain links TRBV11-3 to TRBJ2-5; 8 nucleotides agree with TRBD2. The CDR3 covers 15 residues. The ends lost 1 base at V and 5 bases at J; junction bases unmatched: 6. In germline, CDR1 is SGHNT, CDR2 YENEEA. The full variable domain, completed using reference TRBV11-3 and TRBJ2-5, is EAGVVQSPRYKIIEKKQPVAFWCNPISGHNTLYWYLQNLGQGPELLIRYENEEAVDDSQLPKDRFSAERLKGVDSTLKIQPAELGDSAVYLCASSLAGGPIETQYFGPGTRLLVL.

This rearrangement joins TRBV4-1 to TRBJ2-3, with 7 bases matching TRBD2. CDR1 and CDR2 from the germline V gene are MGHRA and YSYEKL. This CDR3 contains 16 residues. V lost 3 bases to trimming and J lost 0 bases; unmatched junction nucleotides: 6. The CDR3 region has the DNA TGCGCCAGCAGCCAGATTAGCGGGCGGAGCACAGATACGCAGTATTTT. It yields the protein CASSQISGRSTDTQYF.

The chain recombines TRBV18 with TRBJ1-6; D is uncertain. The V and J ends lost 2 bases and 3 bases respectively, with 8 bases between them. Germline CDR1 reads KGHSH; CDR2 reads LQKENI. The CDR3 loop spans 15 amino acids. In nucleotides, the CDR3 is TGTGCCAGCTCACCATCTGCAGGCTATAATTCACCCCTCCACTTT. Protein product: CASSPSAGYNSPLHF.

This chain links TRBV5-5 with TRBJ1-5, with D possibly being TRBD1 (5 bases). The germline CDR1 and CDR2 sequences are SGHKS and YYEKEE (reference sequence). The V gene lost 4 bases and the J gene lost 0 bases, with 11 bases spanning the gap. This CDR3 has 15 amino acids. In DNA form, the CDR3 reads TGTGCCAGCAGCCTCGCTGGGGGTAGCAATCAGCCCCAGCATTTT. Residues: CASSLAGGSNQPQHF.

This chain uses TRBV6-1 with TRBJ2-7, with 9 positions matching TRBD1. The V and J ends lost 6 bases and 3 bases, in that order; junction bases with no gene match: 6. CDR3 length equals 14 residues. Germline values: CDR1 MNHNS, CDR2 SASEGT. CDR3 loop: CASRPGQGNYEQYF. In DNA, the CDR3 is TGTGCCAGCAGGCCGGGACAGGGTAACTACGAGCAGTACTTC.

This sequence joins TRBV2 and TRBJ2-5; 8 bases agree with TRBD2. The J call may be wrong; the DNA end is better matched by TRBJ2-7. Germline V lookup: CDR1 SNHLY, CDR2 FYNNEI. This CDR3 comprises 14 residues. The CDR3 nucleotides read TGTGCCAGCAATTCCCTAGCGGGTGGGGGCGAGCAGTACTTC. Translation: CASNSLAGGGEQYF.

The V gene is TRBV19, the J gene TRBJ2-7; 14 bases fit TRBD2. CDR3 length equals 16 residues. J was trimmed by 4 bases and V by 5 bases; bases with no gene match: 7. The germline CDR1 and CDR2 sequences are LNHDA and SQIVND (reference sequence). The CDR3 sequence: CASSSYGTSGSYEQYF. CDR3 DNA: TGTGCCAGTAGTTCCTACGGGACTAGCGGGAGTTACGAGCAGTACTTC.